The rows below give T cell receptor beta chains drawn from one sample of a study of prognosis after radiotherapy for stage I lung cancer. TCRdb re-analysed the multiplex PCR reads in MiXCR, keeping a single row per CDR3 protein. Of 20,000 to 30,000 distinct CDR3 sequences listed, about 40% were seen once; the top ten hold roughly 21%. The sample consisted of PBMCs, taken before or after stereotactic body radiation therapy (not recorded which). Receptors originate from a donor over 45 with non-small cell lung cancer. CDR3s include the opening cysteine and the closing phenylalanine or tryptophan. D genes are given only for firm matches. The size entry is marked missing in some rows and otherwise reads once, few, many or a size class.

j_gene,abundance,v_gene,len,d_gene,CDR3nt,CDR3aa
TRBJ2-2,many,TRBV9,17,-,TGTGCCAGCAGCGCCTTCCCTTTTCGTAAGATCGCCGGGGAGCTGTTTTTT,CASSAFPFRKIAGELFF
TRBJ2-2,-,TRBV5-5,13,-,TGTGCCAGCAGCTGGGGTCTCGAAGGGGAGCTGTTTTTT,CASSWGLEGELFF
TRBJ2-5,many,TRBV6-5,16,-,TGTGCCAGCAGTTACTCGATCTTGGGGGAGGTTGAGACCCAGTACTTC,CASSYSILGEVETQYF
TRBJ1-1,many,TRBV27,15,-,TGTGCCAGCAGGCTCCTGACAGGTCCGGACACTGAAGCTTTCTTT,CASRLLTGPDTEAFF
TRBJ2-7,many,TRBV2,12,-,TGTGCCAGCAGCGCCGTCTCCTACGGGCAGTACTTC,CASSAVSYGQYF
TRBJ1-1,-,TRBV7-3,13,-,TGTGCCAGCAGCCTCAACGCGAACACTGAAGCTTTCTTT,CASSLNANTEAFF
TRBJ1-2,-,TRBV7-9,16,TRBD1,TGTGCCAGCAGTTACTCGGGGAGGGGACAGCTCTATGGCTACACCTTC,CASSYSGRGQLYGYTF
TRBJ2-1,-,TRBV20-1,12,-,TGCAGTGCTAGAGATCAGGCGGGACATGTGCTCTTC,CSARDQAGHVLF
TRBJ1-4,once,TRBV28,18,TRBD1,TGTGCCAGCAGTTTATCAATGTTTGGGACAGGGGGCGAAGAAAAACTGTTTTTT,CASSLSMFGTGGEEKLFF
TRBJ2-6,many,TRBV15,15,-,TGTGCCACCAGCATTGGGACCTCTGGGGCCAACGTCCTGACTTTC,CATSIGTSGANVLTF
TRBJ2-5,many,TRBV5-1,17,TRBD1,TGCGCCAGCAGCTTGCCTGGCGGGACAGGGGGTAGAGAGACCCAGTACTTC,CASSLPGGTGGRETQYF
TRBJ2-1,-,TRBV6-4,15,-,TGTGCCAGCAGAAAACTAGCCGGGAGCAAAAATGAGCAGTTCTTC,CASRKLAGSKNEQFF
TRBJ1-3,many,TRBV20-1,14,-,TGCAGTGCTAGAAGACGGATCTCTGGAAACACCATATATTTT,CSARRRISGNTIYF
TRBJ1-3,-,TRBV27,15,TRBD1,TGTGCCAGCAGTCCCGGACAGGTACTTGGAAGCACCATATATTTT,CASSPGQVLGSTIYF
TRBJ2-7,many,TRBV5-1,13,-,TGCGCCAGCAGCGTTTCCTTTACCTACGAGCAGTACTTC,CASSVSFTYEQYF
TRBJ2-3,many,TRBV5-1,14,-,TGCGCCAGCAGCCCACAGGGTGGCGCAGATACGCAGTATTTT,CASSPQGGADTQYF
TRBJ2-2,-,TRBV27,16,-,TGTGCCAGCAGTCCCACGTGGAGGCCGGCCACCGGGGAGCTGTTTTTT,CASSPTWRPATGELFF
TRBJ1-6,-,TRBV27,14,-,TGTGCCAGCAGCCCGGGGCAGTGTGGATCACCCCTCCACTTT,CASSPGQCGSPLHF
TRBJ1-2,-,TRBV28,17,-,TGTGCCAGCAGCCCCCCACAGTGTGCGATTCCGCCACGAGGCTACACCTTC,CASSPPQCAIPPRGYTF
TRBJ2-7,medium-sized,TRBV20-1,15,TRBD2,TGCAGTGCTAGAGATGGGCGGGAGGAGATATACGAGCAGTACTTC,CSARDGREEIYEQYF
TRBJ2-3,-,TRBV28,20,-,TGTGCCAACAGTTTATTCACCGGGACAGGGGTTAGCGGGAGGGCAGATACGCAGTACTTT,CANSLFTGTGVSGRADTQYF
TRBJ2-6,-,TRBV6-2/TRBV6-3,17,-,TGTGCCAGCAGGGAACGAGATGGGGTATCTGGGGCCAACGTCCTGACTTTC,CASRERDGVSGANVLTF
TRBJ2-3,-,TRBV7-8,14,-,TGTGCCAGCAGCCGAGGGGACAGCACAGATACGCAGTATTTT,CASSRGDSTDTQYF
TRBJ2-7,many,TRBV14,14,TRBD2,TGTGCCAGCAGCCGGGGAGGGTACTCCTACGAGCAGTACTTC,CASSRGGYSYEQYF
TRBJ2-7,many,TRBV3-1,12,-,TGTGCCAGCAGCCCTTCAGGGGCCGAGCAGTACTTC,CASSPSGAEQYF
TRBJ2-7,medium-sized,TRBV27,18,TRBD2,TGTGCCAGCAGAGAAGGACAGGGGTGGACTAGCGGGAGCTACGAGCAGTACTTC,CASREGQGWTSGSYEQYF
TRBJ2-7,-,TRBV15,17,-,TGTGCCACCAGCAGTTCAGGGGTCGGAGGGCACTCCTACGATCAGTACTTC,CATSSSGVGGHSYDQYF
TRBJ1-2,once,TRBV6-1,14,-,TGTGCCAGCAGTGAAGCCCCCATATCCGGGACACAAACCTTC,CASSEAPISGTQTF
TRBJ2-5,many,TRBV7-7,15,-,TGTGCTAGCAGCCCTGTTCTGGGGGATCAAGAGACCCAGTACTTC,CASSPVLGDQETQYF
TRBJ2-7,many,TRBV6-1,14,TRBD2,TGTGCCAGCATAGCGGGAGGGGCAGGCTACGAGCAGTACTTC,CASIAGGAGYEQYF
TRBJ1-2,-,TRBV6-4,15,-,TGTGCCAGCATACCCTCAGCGGACAGCAGTCCTGGCTACACCTTC,CASIPSADSSPGYTF
TRBJ1-4,-,TRBV5-1,13,-,TGCGCCAGCAGCTACGGGACTCGTGAAAAACTGTTTTTT,CASSYGTREKLFF
TRBJ2-3,-,TRBV19,15,-,TGTGCCAGTAGTCACTATCGGCAAAGCACAGATACGCAGTATTTT,CASSHYRQSTDTQYF
TRBJ2-7,-,TRBV5-1,12,-,TGCGCCACCATTGGGGAATCCTACGAGCAGTACTTC,CATIGESYEQYF
TRBJ2-1,many,TRBV18,15,TRBD1,TGTGCCAGCTCACCAATGGGACAGGGCTACAATGAGCAGTTCTTC,CASSPMGQGYNEQFF
TRBJ2-7,-,TRBV24-1,13,-,TGTGCCAGCACCCGCAGTGGGACCCCTAGGAACTACTTC,CASTRSGTPRNYF
TRBJ2-1,many,TRBV5-6,14,-,TGTGCCAGCAGCTACAGCGGTACCTACAATGAGCAGTTCTTC,CASSYSGTYNEQFF
TRBJ2-1,-,TRBV24-1,13,-,TGTGCCAGCAGCAATAGTAATTACAATGAGCAGTTCTTC,CASSNSNYNEQFF
TRBJ1-6,once,TRBV2,13,-,TGTGCCAGCACCGGACTAGGGAATTCACCCCTCCACTTT,CASTGLGNSPLHF
TRBJ1-4,many,TRBV19,16,-,TGTGCCAGTAGTATAGACAGGTCGGACACCAATGAAAAACTGTTTTTT,CASSIDRSDTNEKLFF
TRBJ2-1,many,TRBV24-1,14,-,TGTGCCACCAGAGACCTAGGAGGGGGCAATGAGCAGTTCTTC,CATRDLGGGNEQFF
TRBJ2-1,medium-sized,TRBV6-9,14,-,TGTGCCAGCAGTTCCGGGACGGGTTACAATGAGCAGTTCTTC,CASSSGTGYNEQFF
TRBJ2-7,-,TRBV6-9,16,TRBD2,TGTGCCAGCAGTTACACAATTAGCGGGGGGATTGTGGAGCAGTACTTC,CASSYTISGGIVEQYF
TRBJ1-5,-,TRBV20-1,15,TRBD1,TGCAGTGCTAGGGCGGGACAGGGCAACAATCAGCCCCAGCATTTT,CSARAGQGNNQPQHF
TRBJ2-1,-,TRBV20-1,16,-,TGCAGTGCTATAGATTTGGGTATGGGGTCCTACAATGAGCAGTTCTTC,CSAIDLGMGSYNEQFF
TRBJ2-1,many,TRBV24-1,15,-,TGTGCCACCAGTGACATACTGGAGGAGGGGAATGAGCAGTTCTTC,CATSDILEEGNEQFF
TRBJ2-3,many,TRBV5-1,14,-,TGCGCCAGCAGCTTGGTGCTAGTCACAGATACGCAGTATTTT,CASSLVLVTDTQYF
TRBJ2-7,-,TRBV28,15,TRBD1,TGTGCCAGCATTCTAGGGACAGGTGGTCTCTACGATCAGTACTTC,CASILGTGGLYDQYF
TRBJ2-3,-,TRBV7-9,13,-,TGTGCCAGCAGCGTACAGGAGACAGATACGCAGTATTTT,CASSVQETDTQYF
TRBJ2-1,-,TRBV6-1,12,-,TGTGCCAGCCGGGCAGTGCGGAATGAGCAGTTCTTC,CASRAVRNEQFF
TRBJ1-6,medium-sized,TRBV28,18,-,TGTGCCAGCAGTTTAAGGGGCCGGGCGAGCTCCTATAATTCACCCCTCCACTTT,CASSLRGRASSYNSPLHF
TRBJ2-7,-,TRBV12-3/TRBV12-4,16,TRBD2,TGTGCCAGCACCCGGACTAGCGGTATCCTTCGTGAAGAGCAGTACTTC,CASTRTSGILREEQYF
TRBJ1-2,many,TRBV29-1,15,-,TGCAGCGTTGCAAGTTCAGGGACGGGTAAACGGGGCTACACCTTC,CSVASSGTGKRGYTF
TRBJ2-3,-,TRBV18,14,-,TGTGCCAGCTTGGGGGTGGAATTCACAGATACGCAGTATTTT,CASLGVEFTDTQYF
TRBJ2-3,-,TRBV7-3,18,TRBD2,TGTGCCAGCATCCTAACTAGCGGGAGGGCCTCTAGCGCAGATACGCAGTATTTT,CASILTSGRASSADTQYF
TRBJ1-2,-,TRBV24-1,12,-,TGTGCCACCAGTGACAGTTCCTATGGCTACACCTTC,CATSDSSYGYTF
TRBJ2-5,many,TRBV18,13,TRBD2,TGTGCCAGCTCCCGGGGACTAGCGGAGACCCAGTACTTC,CASSRGLAETQYF
TRBJ1-4,-,TRBV30,14,-,TGTGCCTGGAGTTCGGAACAAAAAACTGGCAAACTGTTTTTT,CAWSSEQKTGKLFF
TRBJ1-6,-,TRBV20-1,13,TRBD1,TGCAGTGCCCTAGACAGGGGAGATTCACCCCTCCACTTT,CSALDRGDSPLHF